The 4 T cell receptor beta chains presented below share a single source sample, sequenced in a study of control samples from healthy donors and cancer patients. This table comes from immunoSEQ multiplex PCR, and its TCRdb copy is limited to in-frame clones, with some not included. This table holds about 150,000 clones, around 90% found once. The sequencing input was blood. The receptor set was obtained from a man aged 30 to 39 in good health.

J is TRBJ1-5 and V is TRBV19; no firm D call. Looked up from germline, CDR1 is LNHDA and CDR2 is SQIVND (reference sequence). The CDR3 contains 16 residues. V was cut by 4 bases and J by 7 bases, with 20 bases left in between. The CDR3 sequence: CASSRTLPGIDQPQHF. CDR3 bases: TGTGCCAGTAGTAGGACCCTGCCGGGGATCGACCAGCCCCAGCATTTT.

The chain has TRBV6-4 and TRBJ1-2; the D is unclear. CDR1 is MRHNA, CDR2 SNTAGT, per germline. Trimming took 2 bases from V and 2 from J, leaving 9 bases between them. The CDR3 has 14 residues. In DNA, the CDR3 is TGTGCCAGCAGTGACCCACCTCGAAACTATGGCTACACCTTC. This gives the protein CASSDPPRNYGYTF.

Written as DNA, the CDR3 is TGTGCCAGCAGCTTACAGGCGGGCGGGGAGCTGTTTTTT. It translates to CASSLQAGGELFF. The chain uses TRBV13 and TRBJ2-2, with D perhaps TRBD2 (5 bases). V was trimmed by 2 bases and J by 7 bases, leaving 8 bases between them. Per germline, CDR1 PRHDT and CDR2 FYEKMQ (reference sequence). The CDR3 is 13 residues long.

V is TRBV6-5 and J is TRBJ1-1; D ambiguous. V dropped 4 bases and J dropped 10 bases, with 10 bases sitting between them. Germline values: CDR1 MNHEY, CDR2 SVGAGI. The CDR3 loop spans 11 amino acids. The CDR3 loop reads CASSSRGGAFF. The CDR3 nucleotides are TGTGCCAGCAGTTCTCGCGGCGGAGCTTTCTTT.